This T cell receptor beta chain is from a study of T-cell memory formation after mild COVID-19. Turning to the study itself: Largely donor-specific sequence clusters came from a couple of donors. Findings and caveats of the study: Cross-reactive memory appears to have joined, as suggested by some responding clones showing up in pre-infection memory. Later expanders leaned CD4+, whereas day 15 to 85 contracting clones were balanced CD4/CD8.

This clonotype has only a few counts. Its specificity is not known. TCRdb reprocessed the 5' RACE reads with MiXCR, giving one entry per CDR3 protein. The table includes fewer than 200,000 distinct CDR3 sequences, about 21% detected once. Sequencing was performed on PBMCs or a T cell subset sorted from them (not recorded which). The clonotype comes from an adult woman who had mild COVID-19 (a few samples of this study predate the infection). Cell type and time point are not known.

The CDR3 spells CASSFPGLAGGPKGEQFF. In DNA form, the CDR3 reads TGTGCCAGCAGCTTCCCGGGACTAGCGGGAGGGCCAAAGGGTGAGCAGTTCTTC. The chain joins TRBV5-6 to TRBJ2-1; 16 bases line up with TRBD2. V lost 2 bases and J lost 9; bases outside the gene matches: 11. From germline, CDR1 is SGHDT and CDR2 YYEEEE. The CDR3 consists of 18 residues.